The T cell receptor (beta chain) described here comes from a study of shared clonotypes between healthy human individuals (dated by TCRdb to about 2020). Broadly, across the study: The cohort included a few men and a couple of women between 18 and 49 years of age. For each donor, three plates each were used for CD4 naive and CD4 memory, two plates were used for CD8 naive, and one plate was used for CD8 memory. To estimate repertoire size and how much clonotypes are shared between individuals, the study performed deep sequencing of blood TCR repertoires from five healthy adults. Different laboratories and diverse techniques were used to prepare libraries and sequence TCR repertoires, to increase sequencing depth and limit assay-specific biases. Per donor, leukapheresis produced somewhere between about 0.9 and 9 billion PBMCs. Results the study describes overall, beyond this receptor: Rarefaction of sorted-subset datasets indicated incomplete sequencing despite the large sequencing depth. The genetic and exposure-history diversity represented was limited by the small number of donors. Only blood was sampled, and tissue TCR repertoires likely differ from those in blood. Based on pairwise subsampling, the degree of clonotype sharing among donors was expected to be affected by sequencing depth. Higher generation probabilities were observed for clonotypes shared by all four sorted-subset donors than for non-shared clonotypes. When several donors were compared, the shared fraction of clonotypes was about 5% for naive CD4, 3.5% for naive CD8, roughly 2.5% for memory CD4, and 0.4% for memory CD8. Naive subsets generally had larger estimated clonotype richness than memory subsets did.

Using the deep immunoSEQ assay, TCR CDR3 regions were amplified from genomic DNA by multiplex PCR. Genomic DNA extracted from each cell subset was distributed evenly over all wells of several immunoSEQ 96-well plates, and each plate served as one replicate. For sorted subsets, around 200 ng genomic DNA, equal to 30,000 to 35,000 T cell genomes, was loaded into each replicate PCR. Purified libraries were quantified with a Qubit 3.0 fluorometer, sized on a Bioanalyzer 2100, and re-quantified with the KAPA Library Quantification kit. Every immunoSEQ 96-well plate was sequenced on a separate single-read 150-cycle Illumina NextSeq 550 flow cell. The paper's processing steps were these. Because only junctional sequences without quality scores were contained in the immunoSEQ output, filtering matching that applied to full-length reads could not be performed. Sequences were annotated with PyIR, a Python wrapper for IgBLAST v1.9, using IMGT germline references to assign V/J genes and CDR3. Any read was removed if the V/J assignment was weak (E-value above 1e-6), the CDR3 was missing, or the read contained stop codons, out-of-frame junctions, or ambiguous translated residues. A V3J clonotype was defined by an identical inferred V gene, J gene, and CDR3 amino acid sequence. To compute the percentage overlap between repertoires, the number of shared unique clonotypes was divided by the size of the smaller repertoire. Three approaches were used to assess repertoire richness: RTK rarefaction, the Chao1 estimator, and Recon v2.1 estimates of unobserved clonotypes. Generation probabilities were computed with OLGA for all TCRbeta clonotypes obtained by the gDNA method from several donors. The source is immuneACCESS, and TCRdb retained only in-frame sequences with V and J called. Part of the clones is not carried over; for the studies checked, unresolved V genes explain less than half of this, and the remainder is unexplained. The D gene and trimming were derived from the DNA, and the V and J assignments and clone size from that table. The sample table lists about 2 million clones, about 95% of them with a count of one. 0.95% to 1.5% of the sample belongs to the ten largest clones.

The germline V gene supplies CDR1 MGHRA and CDR2 YSYEKL. The germline V and J ends show losses of 0 bases and 4 bases respectively, and no gene match explains 8 bases of the junction. The CDR3 runs 17 residues from the cysteine to the phenylalanine. This entry keeps only the CDR3 DNA: 51 bases, framed from base 1. CD8 naive samples were CD45RO-negative cells positively selected for CCR7, giving a CD45RA+CCR7+ population that excluded TemRA cells. Healthy HIV-negative adults with no recently reported acute infections or vaccinations were included as donors. Every donor was a Caucasian adult living in Nashville, Tennessee, USA. Blood was obtained by leukapheresis, after which PBMCs were separated by Ficoll-Histopaque density gradient centrifugation and cryopreserved in liquid nitrogen vapor phase. Analytical flow cytometry was used to check the purity and quantity of each magnetically sorted T cell population. Each sorted fraction had its genomic DNA isolated and then quantified by UV absorbance on a Nanodrop 2000c.

Concerning this clone itself: The antigen this receptor binds is unknown. No base-level quality is on record; no much larger clone is a single base apart.

This TCR derives from a man aged 18 to 29 in good health. Recombination connected TRBV4-1 to TRBJ2-5; the junction holds 10 bases that match TRBD1. Sequenced sample: naive CD8+ T cells sorted from blood. Explained via the paper, the cell subset or site label denotes: CD45RA+CCR7+. The CDR3 protein sequence reads: CASSQDPGTGAVETQYF. The DNA reads TGCGCCAGCAGCCAAGATCCCGGGACAGGGGCGGTAGAGACCCAGTACTTC.